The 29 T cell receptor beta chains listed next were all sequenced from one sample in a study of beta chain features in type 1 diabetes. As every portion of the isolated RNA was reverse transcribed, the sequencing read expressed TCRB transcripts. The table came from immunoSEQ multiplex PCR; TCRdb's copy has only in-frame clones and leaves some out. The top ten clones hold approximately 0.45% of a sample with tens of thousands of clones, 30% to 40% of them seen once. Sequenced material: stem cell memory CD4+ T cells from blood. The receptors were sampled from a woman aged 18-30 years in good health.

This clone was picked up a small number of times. The CDR3 spells CASSLGQHTTNEKLFF. CDR3 nucleotide sequence: TGCGCCAGCAGCCTTGGACAGCACACTACTAATGAAAAACTGTTTTTT. This sequence joins TRBV5-1 and TRBJ1-4; D is possibly TRBD1 (6 bases). This CDR3 is built from 16 residues. CDR1 is SGHRS and CDR2 is YFSETQ in the germline V gene. Trimming removed 4 bases at V and 2 bases at J, with 15 bases between.

DNA for the CDR3: TGTGCCTCCCAGTCCTCCTACGAGCAGTACTTC. Its translation is CASQSSYEQYF. The V call is TRBV7-9, the J call TRBJ2-7; unclear D gene. The CDR3 length is 11 residues. V lost 11 bases and J 0 bases, leaving 8 bases between the germline ends. Germline-derived CDR1 and CDR2 are SEHNR and FQNEAQ (reference sequence).

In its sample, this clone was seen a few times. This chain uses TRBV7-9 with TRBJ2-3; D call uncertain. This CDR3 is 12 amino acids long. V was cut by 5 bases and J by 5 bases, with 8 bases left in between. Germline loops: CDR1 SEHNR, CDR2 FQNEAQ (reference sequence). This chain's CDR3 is CASSLSGDTQYF. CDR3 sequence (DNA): TGTGCCAGCAGCCTGTCGGGAGATACGCAGTATTTT.

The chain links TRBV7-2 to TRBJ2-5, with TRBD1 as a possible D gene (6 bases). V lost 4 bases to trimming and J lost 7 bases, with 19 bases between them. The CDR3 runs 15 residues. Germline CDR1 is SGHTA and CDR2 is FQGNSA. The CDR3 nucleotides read TGTGCCAGCAGCTCAGGGGTCTCACGGCCCGGGACCCAGTACTTC. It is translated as CASSSGVSRPGTQYF.

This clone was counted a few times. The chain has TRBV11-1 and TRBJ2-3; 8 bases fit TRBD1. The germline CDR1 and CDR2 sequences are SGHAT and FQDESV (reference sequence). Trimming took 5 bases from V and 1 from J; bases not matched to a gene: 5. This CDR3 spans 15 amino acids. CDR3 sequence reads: CASSAPGQGTDTQYF. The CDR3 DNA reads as TGTGCCAGCAGCGCACCGGGACAGGGCACAGATACGCAGTATTTT. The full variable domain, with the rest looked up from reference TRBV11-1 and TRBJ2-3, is EAEVAQSPRYKITEKSQAVAFWCDPISGHATLYWYRQILGQGPELLVQFQDESVVDDSQLPKDRFSAERLKGVDSTLKIQPAELGDSAMYLCASSAPGQGTDTQYFGPGTRLTVL.

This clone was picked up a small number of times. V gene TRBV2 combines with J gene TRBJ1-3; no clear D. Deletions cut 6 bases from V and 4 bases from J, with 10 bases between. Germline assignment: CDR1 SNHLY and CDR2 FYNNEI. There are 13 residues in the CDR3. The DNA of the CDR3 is TGTGCCAGCAGGCAGGTCCCAGGAAACACCATATATTTT. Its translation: CASRQVPGNTIYF. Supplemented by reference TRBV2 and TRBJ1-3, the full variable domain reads EPEVTQTPSHQVTQMGQEVILRCVPISNHLYFYWYRQILGQKVEFLVSFYNNEISEKSEIFDDQFSVERPDGSNFTLKIRSTKLEDSAMYFCASRQVPGNTIYFGEGSWLTVV.

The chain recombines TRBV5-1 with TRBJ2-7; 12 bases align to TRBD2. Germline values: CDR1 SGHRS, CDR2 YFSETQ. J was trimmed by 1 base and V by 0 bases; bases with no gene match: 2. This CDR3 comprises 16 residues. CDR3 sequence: CASSLAGTSGSYEQYF. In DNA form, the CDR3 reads TGCGCCAGCAGCTTGGCCGGGACTAGCGGGTCCTACGAGCAGTACTTC. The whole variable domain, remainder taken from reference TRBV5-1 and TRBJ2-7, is KAGVTQTPRYLIKTRGQQVTLSCSPISGHRSVSWYQQTPGQGLQFLFEYFSETQRNKGNFPGRFSGRQFSNSRSEMNVSTLELGDSALYLCASSLAGTSGSYEQYFGPGTRLTVT.

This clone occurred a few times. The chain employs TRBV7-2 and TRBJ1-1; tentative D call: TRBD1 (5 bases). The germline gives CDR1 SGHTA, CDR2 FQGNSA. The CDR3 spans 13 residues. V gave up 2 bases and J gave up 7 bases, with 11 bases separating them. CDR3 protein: CASSLRQRFEAFF. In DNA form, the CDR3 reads TGTGCCAGCAGCTTACGACAGAGGTTTGAAGCTTTCTTT.

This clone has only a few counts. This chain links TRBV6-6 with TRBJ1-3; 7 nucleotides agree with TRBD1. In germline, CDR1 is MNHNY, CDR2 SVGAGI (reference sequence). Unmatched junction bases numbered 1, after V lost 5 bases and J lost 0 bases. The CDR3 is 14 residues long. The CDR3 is CASSRDSSGNTIYF. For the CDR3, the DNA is TGTGCCAGCAGTCGGGACAGCTCTGGAAACACCATATATTTT.

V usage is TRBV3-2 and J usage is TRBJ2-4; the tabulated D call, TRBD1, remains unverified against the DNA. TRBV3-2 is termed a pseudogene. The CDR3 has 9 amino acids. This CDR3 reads CFRVDIQYF. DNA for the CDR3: TGTTTCAGGGTGGATATTCAGTACTTC.

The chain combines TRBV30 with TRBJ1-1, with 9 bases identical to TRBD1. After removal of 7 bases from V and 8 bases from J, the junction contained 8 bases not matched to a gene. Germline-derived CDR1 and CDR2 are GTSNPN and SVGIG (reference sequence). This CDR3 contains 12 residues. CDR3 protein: CAYETGGREAFF. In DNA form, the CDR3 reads TGTGCCTACGAAACAGGGGGCCGAGAAGCTTTCTTT.

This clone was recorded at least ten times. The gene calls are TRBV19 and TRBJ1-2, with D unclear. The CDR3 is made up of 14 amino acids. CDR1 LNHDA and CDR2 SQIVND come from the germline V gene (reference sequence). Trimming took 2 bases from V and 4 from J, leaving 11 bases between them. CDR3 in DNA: TGTGCCAGTAGTATACCAAGAGTCCTCTATGGCTACACCTTC. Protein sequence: CASSIPRVLYGYTF.

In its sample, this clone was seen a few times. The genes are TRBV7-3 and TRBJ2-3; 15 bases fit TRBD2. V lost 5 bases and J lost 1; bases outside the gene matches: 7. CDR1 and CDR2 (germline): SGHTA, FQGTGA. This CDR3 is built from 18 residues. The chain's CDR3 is CASSPGLAGGPGTDTQYF. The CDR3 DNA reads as TGTGCCAGCAGCCCCGGACTAGCGGGGGGGCCAGGCACAGATACGCAGTATTTT.

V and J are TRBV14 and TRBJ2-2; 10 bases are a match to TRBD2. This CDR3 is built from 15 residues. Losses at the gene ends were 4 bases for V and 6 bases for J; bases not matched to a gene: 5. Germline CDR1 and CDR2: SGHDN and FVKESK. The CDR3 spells CASSLQLAGSGELFF. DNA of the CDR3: TGTGCCAGCAGCCTCCAACTAGCGGGATCCGGGGAGCTGTTTTTT.

The DNA of the CDR3 is TGTGCCAGCAGCCCCTCCGGACAGCTGGGAGATACGCAGTATTTT. Translation: CASSPSGQLGDTQYF. J is TRBJ2-3 and V is TRBV4-2, with a weak D call TRBD1 (6 bases). CDR1 is LGHNA and CDR2 is YNFKEQ in the germline V gene. The CDR3 spans 15 residues. The ends were cut back, 4 bases at V and 5 bases at J, with 16 bases in the middle.

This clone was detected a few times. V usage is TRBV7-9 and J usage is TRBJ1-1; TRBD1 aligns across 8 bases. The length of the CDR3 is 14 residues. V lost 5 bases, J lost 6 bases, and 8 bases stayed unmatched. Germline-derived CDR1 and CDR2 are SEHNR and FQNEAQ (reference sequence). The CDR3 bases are TGTGCCAGCAGCCTCGACAGGGGTACGGCTGAAGCTTTCTTT. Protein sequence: CASSLDRGTAEAFF.

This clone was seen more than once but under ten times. CDR3 residues: CASSLAHYEQYF. For the CDR3, the DNA is TGTGCCAGCAGCTTAGCACACTACGAGCAGTACTTC. V and J are TRBV7-9 and TRBJ2-7; D is ambiguous. V lost 0 bases to trimming and J lost 3 bases, with 3 bases between them. Looked up from germline, CDR1 is SEHNR and CDR2 is FQNEAQ (reference sequence). The CDR3 is 12 amino acids.

In nucleotides, the CDR3 is TGCGCCAGCAGCCAAGAGGGACAGGGGGCGAAGACCCAGTACTTC. Its protein product is CASSQEGQGAKTQYF. The chain is built from TRBV4-3 and TRBJ2-5, with 12 nucleotides matching TRBD1. Germline lookup yields CDR1 LGHNA and CDR2 YSLEER. Germline trimming cut 0 bases from V and 6 bases from J; bases unmatched to any gene: 2. This CDR3 is 15 amino acids long.

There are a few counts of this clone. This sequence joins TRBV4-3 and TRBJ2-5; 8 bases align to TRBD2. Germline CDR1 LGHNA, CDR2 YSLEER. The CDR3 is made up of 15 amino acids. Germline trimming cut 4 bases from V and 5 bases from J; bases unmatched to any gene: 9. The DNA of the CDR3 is TGCGCCAGCAGCCCAGCGGGAGTCGGGATCGAGACCCAGTACTTC. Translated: CASSPAGVGIETQYF.

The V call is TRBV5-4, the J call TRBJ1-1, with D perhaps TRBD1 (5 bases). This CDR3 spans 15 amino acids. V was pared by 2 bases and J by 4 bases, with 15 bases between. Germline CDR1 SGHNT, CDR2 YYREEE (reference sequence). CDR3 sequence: CASSFDLGGITEAFF. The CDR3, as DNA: TGTGCCAGCAGCTTTGACCTTGGGGGGATCACTGAAGCTTTCTTT.

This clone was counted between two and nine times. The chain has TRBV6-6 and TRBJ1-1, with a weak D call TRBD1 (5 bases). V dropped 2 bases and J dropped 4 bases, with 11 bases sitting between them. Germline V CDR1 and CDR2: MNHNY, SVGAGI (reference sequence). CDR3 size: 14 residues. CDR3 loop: CASSYAGGGTEAFF. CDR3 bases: TGTGCCAGCAGTTACGCGGGGGGAGGCACTGAAGCTTTCTTT.

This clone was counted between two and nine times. The DNA of the CDR3 is TGTGCCAGCAGCTTAGTGCAGGGCCCCACTGAAGCTTTCTTT. Protein: CASSLVQGPTEAFF. The chain combines TRBV7-8 with TRBJ1-1; D may be TRBD1 (5 bases). CDR1 is SGHVS and CDR2 is FQNEAQ in the germline V gene. This CDR3 contains 14 residues. The V and J ends lost 1 base and 4 bases respectively, with 10 bases between them.

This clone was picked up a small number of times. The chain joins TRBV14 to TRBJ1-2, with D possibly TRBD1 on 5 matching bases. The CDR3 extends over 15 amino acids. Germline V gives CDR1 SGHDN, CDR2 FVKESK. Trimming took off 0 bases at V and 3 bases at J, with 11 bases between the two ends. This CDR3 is CASSQDPGSHYGYTF. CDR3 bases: TGTGCCAGCAGCCAAGACCCAGGGTCGCACTATGGCTACACCTTC.

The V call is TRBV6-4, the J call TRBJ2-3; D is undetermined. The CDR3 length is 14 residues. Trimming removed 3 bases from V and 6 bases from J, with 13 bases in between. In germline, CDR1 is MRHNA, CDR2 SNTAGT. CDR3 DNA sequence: TGTGCCAGCAGTGAAGAACACCAGGCGGATACGCAGTATTTT. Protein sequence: CASSEEHQADTQYF.

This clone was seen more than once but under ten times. CDR3 sequence (DNA): TGTGCCAGCAGCTTTATACCGGGGTCAGGAAACACCATATATTTT. Protein product: CASSFIPGSGNTIYF. This rearrangement joins TRBV5-4 to TRBJ1-3; no clear D. Trimming stripped 2 bases from V and 4 bases from J, with 13 bases between. Germline CDR1 and CDR2: SGHNT and YYREEE (reference sequence). The CDR3 runs 15 residues.

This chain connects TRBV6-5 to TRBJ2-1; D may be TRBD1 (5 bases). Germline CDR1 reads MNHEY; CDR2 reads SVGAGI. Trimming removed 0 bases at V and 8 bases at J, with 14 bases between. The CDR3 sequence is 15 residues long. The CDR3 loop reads CASSYSEVRAHEQFF. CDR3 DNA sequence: TGTGCCAGCAGTTACTCAGAGGTCAGGGCCCATGAGCAGTTCTTC.

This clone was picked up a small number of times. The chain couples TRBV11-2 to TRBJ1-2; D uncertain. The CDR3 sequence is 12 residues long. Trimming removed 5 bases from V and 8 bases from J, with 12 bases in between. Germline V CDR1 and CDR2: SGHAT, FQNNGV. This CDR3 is CASSPGVGGYTF. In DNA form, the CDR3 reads TGTGCCAGCAGCCCGGGTGTAGGCGGCTACACCTTC.

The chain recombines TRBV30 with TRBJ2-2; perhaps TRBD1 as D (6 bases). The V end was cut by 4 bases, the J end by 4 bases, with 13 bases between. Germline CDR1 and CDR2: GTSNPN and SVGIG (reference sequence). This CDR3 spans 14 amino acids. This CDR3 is CAWTPRQVTGELFF. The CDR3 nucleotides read TGTGCCTGGACCCCGAGACAGGTCACCGGGGAGCTGTTTTTT.

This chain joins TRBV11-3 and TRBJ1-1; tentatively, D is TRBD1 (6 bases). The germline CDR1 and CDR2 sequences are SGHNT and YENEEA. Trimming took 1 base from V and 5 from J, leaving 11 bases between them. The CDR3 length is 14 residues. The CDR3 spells CASSLAQGWTEAFF. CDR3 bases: TGTGCCAGCAGCTTAGCCCAGGGGTGGACTGAAGCTTTCTTT.